A single sample gave rise to the 17 T cell receptor beta chains below, sequenced in a study of Graves' ophthalmopathy and Graves' hyperthyroidism. Amplification of the TCR beta CDR3 regions used RNA transcripts (as template). RT-PCR in the first round used HTBI primers; a second-round multiplex PCR followed. TCRdb independently ran MiXCR on the multiplex PCR reads; one entry per CDR3 protein. The data contain 400,000 to 450,000 distinct CDR3 sequences, around 21% of them seen just once; the ten biggest clones take up 2.5% to 3.5%. The sequencing sample was made of peripheral blood. All receptors come from a young woman with stable Graves' hyperthyroidism.

The genes are TRBV12-3 or TRBV12-4 and TRBJ1-6; the match to TRBD1 covers 7 bases. Unmatched junction bases numbered 5, after V lost 3 bases and J lost 9 bases. The CDR3 covers 14 residues. CDR3 protein: CASSFRQGSSPLHF. The CDR3 DNA is TGTGCCAGCAGTTTTCGACAGGGTAGTTCACCCCTCCACTTT.

This clonotype was detected ten times or more. The chain carries TRBV30 and TRBJ2-6; either TRBD1 or TRBD2 may fit D (5 bases each). The germline V gene has CDR1 GTSNPN and CDR2 SVGIG (reference sequence). Trimming stripped 4 bases from V and 4 bases from J, with 8 bases between. This CDR3 contains 13 residues. The CDR3 sequence: CAWTGTGANVLTF. CDR3 DNA: TGTGCCTGGACAGGGACCGGGGCCAACGTCCTGACTTTC.

The chain uses TRBV18 and TRBJ1-2, with D uncertain. Germline loops: CDR1 KGHSH, CDR2 LQKENI. Trimming stripped 4 bases from V and 6 bases from J, with 15 bases between. This CDR3 is built from 14 residues. CDR3 DNA sequence: TGTGCCAGCTCACAGAACCGGGGTGAGGATGGCTACACCTTC. As protein: CASSQNRGEDGYTF.

Turning to this clonotype: Compared with germline, one end of the junction differs, possibly owing to a read error. This chain connects TRBV6-5 to TRBJ2-5; 12 bases align to TRBD1. The CDR3 totals 19 residues. Germline CDR1 and CDR2: MNHEY and SVGAGI. DNA of the CDR3: TGTGCCAGCAGTTACTCGGGGACCGGGACAGGGGGCCCCCAAGAGACCAAGTACTTC. As protein: CASSYSGTGTGGPQETKYF.

This clonotype has at least ten counts. The chain carries TRBV27 and TRBJ1-1; D gene unclear. The CDR3 sequence is 13 residues long. From germline, CDR1 is MNHEY and CDR2 SMNVEV (reference sequence). The V gene lost 3 bases and the J gene lost 4 bases, with 9 bases spanning the gap. For the CDR3, the DNA is TGTGCCAGCAGTTTTTCGCCAGTCACTGAAGCTTTCTTT. This translates into CASSFSPVTEAFF.

The CDR3 is CASSSWTRNTEAFF. CDR3 nucleotides: TGTGCCAGCAGTTCATGGACACGTAACACTGAAGCTTTCTTT. This rearrangement joins TRBV6-2 or TRBV6-3 to TRBJ1-1; a weak D match, TRBD1 (5 bases). Trimming took 4 bases from V and 2 from J, leaving 11 bases between them. CDR1 is MNHEY and CDR2 is SVGEGT in the germline V gene. There are 14 residues in the CDR3.

This clonotype has at least ten counts. This sequence joins TRBV29-1 and TRBJ1-1; D remains unclear. V was clipped by 6 bases and J by 1 base, with 12 bases between them. Germline V gene data show CDR1 as SQVTM and CDR2 as ANQGSEA. The CDR3 length is 13 residues. The CDR3 reads CSVSNPANTEAFF. The CDR3 nucleotides read TGCAGCGTATCGAATCCAGCGAACACTGAAGCTTTCTTT.

This clonotype was seen ten or more times. The V and J genes are TRBV15 and TRBJ2-2, with no clear D. The CDR3 runs to 14 residues. CDR1 LNHNV and CDR2 YYDKDF come from the germline V gene (reference sequence). The ends were cut back, 0 bases at V and 6 bases at J, with 8 bases in the middle. The CDR3 DNA reads as TGTGCCACCAGCAGAGATGTTTTCGCCGGGGAGCTGTTTTTT. Protein sequence: CATSRDVFAGELFF. The full variable domain, with the rest looked up from reference TRBV15 and TRBJ2-2, is DAMVIQNPRYQVTQFGKPVTLSCSQTLNHNVMYWYQQKSSQAPKLLFHYYDKDFNNEADTPDNFQSRRPNTSFCFLDIRSPGLGDTAMYLCATSRDVFAGELFFGEGSRLTVL.

This clonotype was observed many times. The rearrangement uses TRBV7-8 and TRBJ2-5; D possibly matches TRBD1 or TRBD2 (5 bases each). V lost 0 bases, J lost 1 base, and 15 bases lay in between. The CDR3 is 17 amino acids. Germline assignment: CDR1 SGHVS and CDR2 FQNEAQ. The CDR3 is CASSLASWGRSQETQYF. The DNA of the CDR3 is TGTGCCAGCAGCTTAGCTTCCTGGGGACGCTCCCAAGAGACCCAGTACTTC. Full variable domain (rest looked up from reference TRBV7-8 and TRBJ2-5): GAGVSQSPRYKVAKRGQDVALRCDPISGHVSLFWYQQALGQGPEFLTYFQNEAQLDKSGLPSDRFFAERPEGSVSTLKIQRTQQEDSAVYLCASSLASWGRSQETQYFGPGTRLLVL.

V gene TRBV29-1 combines with J gene TRBJ1-1; unclear D gene. Germline CDR1 and CDR2: SQVTM and ANQGSEA. Between the trimmed V and J ends, which lost 3 bases and 0 bases, there was a span of 8 bases. The CDR3 consists of 13 residues. CDR3 DNA sequence: TGCAGCGTTGATCCGGGCATGAACACTGAAGCTTTCTTT. Its translation is CSVDPGMNTEAFF.

At least ten counts were recorded for this clonotype. The V and J genes are TRBV19 and TRBJ2-2, with TRBD2 matching over 8 bases. Germline V gene data show CDR1 as LNHDA and CDR2 as SQIVND (reference sequence). This CDR3 spans 16 amino acids. J was trimmed by 5 bases and V by 8 bases; bases with no gene match: 13. CDR3 residues: CASGDAGGYYTGELFF. CDR3 nucleotides: TGTGCCAGTGGGGATGCGGGAGGTTATTATACCGGGGAGCTGTTTTTT.

This clonotype was seen ten or more times. The chain recombines TRBV6-2 or TRBV6-3 with TRBJ2-2, with TRBD1 as a possible D gene (6 bases). The germline V gene has CDR1 MNHEY and CDR2 SVGEGT. V was pared by 10 bases and J by 3 bases, with 18 bases between. This CDR3 has 15 residues. The CDR3 region has the DNA TGTGCCACCATCAACCAGGGGTTCTACACCGGGGAGCTGTTTTTT. Its protein is CATINQGFYTGELFF.

The rearrangement links TRBV5-6 to TRBJ2-7; D is uncertain. V was shortened by 7 bases and J by 3 bases, with 20 bases between the two germline ends. The CDR3 contains 15 residues. CDR1 SGHDT and CDR2 YYEEEE come from the germline V gene. CDR3 in amino acids: CASGPPAKENYEQYF. CDR3 nucleotides: TGTGCCAGCGGACCCCCGGCTAAAGAAAACTACGAGCAGTACTTC.

This clonotype was seen many times. The chain joins TRBV5-1 to TRBJ2-7; D perhaps matches TRBD2 (6 bases). V was pared by 0 bases and J by 2 bases, with 12 bases between. The CDR3 spans 15 residues. Per the germline V gene, CDR1 is SGHRS and CDR2 is YFSETQ. The CDR3 region is CASSLGNAGTYEQYF. Here the CDR3 DNA reads TGCGCCAGCAGCTTGGGGAATGCGGGAACCTACGAGCAGTACTTC.

The sample holds many counts of this clonotype. The chain carries TRBV7-9 and TRBJ2-7, with D maybe TRBD1 (5 bases). The V end was cut by 4 bases, the J end by 2 bases, with 12 bases between. The CDR3 length is 14 residues. Germline V gene lookup returns CDR1 SEHNR and CDR2 FQNEAQ (reference sequence). The CDR3 region is CASSSDILPYEQYF. DNA of the CDR3: TGTGCCAGCAGCTCGGACATACTTCCCTACGAGCAGTACTTC.

This clonotype appeared many times. This chain uses TRBV27 with TRBJ2-2; no reliable D call. The germline V and J ends were trimmed by 8 bases and 1 base, with 14 bases remaining between them. Germline CDR1 MNHEY, CDR2 SMNVEV (reference sequence). This CDR3 is built from 15 residues. CDR3 in DNA: TGTGCCAGCGCCACGTTTGGGGAGAACACCGGGGAGCTGTTTTTT. It specifies CASATFGENTGELFF.

This clonotype was observed a few times. This chain connects TRBV3-1 to TRBJ1-1, with 10 nucleotides matching TRBD1. The ends lost 1 base at V and 4 bases at J; junction bases unmatched: 0. This CDR3 is built from 14 residues. Germline V gives CDR1 LGHDT, CDR2 YNNKEL (reference sequence). The CDR3 coding sequence is TGTGCCAGCAGCCAAGGGACAGGGGGCACTGAAGCTTTCTTT. Translating it yields CASSQGTGGTEAFF.